This T cell receptor (beta chain) was obtained from a study of siplizumab effects on memory and regulatory T cells. The CDR3 consists of 13 residues. Germline V gene data show CDR1 as SGHDN and CDR2 as FVKESK. Between the trimmed V and J ends, which lost 4 bases and 4 bases, there was a span of 10 bases. Assays covered roughly 10^5 TCR templates per sample. Clones were sequenced by immunoSEQ multiplex PCR, and TCRdb holds only the in-frame ones, with some missing. The sample shows 70,000 or so clones, less than 95% of them seen only once. A word on this clone: Its antigen is unidentified.

Study results and caveats: No more than a minor fraction of alloreactive clones could be traced back to unstimulated subsets.

The chain links TRBV14 to TRBJ1-1; D perhaps matches TRBD1 (5 bases). Sequenced sample: CD8+ T cells sorted from blood. The TCR originated in a human donor in good health. In DNA, the CDR3 is TGTGCCAGCAGCCTCGGGGGGTTCACTGAAGCTTTCTTT. It specifies CASSLGGFTEAFF. Together with reference TRBV14 and TRBJ1-1, the CDR3 gives the full variable domain: EAGVTQFPSHSVIEKGQTVTLRCDPISGHDNLYWYRRVMGKEIKFLLHFVKESKQDESGMPNNRFLAERTGGTYSTLKVQPAELEDSGVYFCASSLGGFTEAFFGQGTRLTVV.